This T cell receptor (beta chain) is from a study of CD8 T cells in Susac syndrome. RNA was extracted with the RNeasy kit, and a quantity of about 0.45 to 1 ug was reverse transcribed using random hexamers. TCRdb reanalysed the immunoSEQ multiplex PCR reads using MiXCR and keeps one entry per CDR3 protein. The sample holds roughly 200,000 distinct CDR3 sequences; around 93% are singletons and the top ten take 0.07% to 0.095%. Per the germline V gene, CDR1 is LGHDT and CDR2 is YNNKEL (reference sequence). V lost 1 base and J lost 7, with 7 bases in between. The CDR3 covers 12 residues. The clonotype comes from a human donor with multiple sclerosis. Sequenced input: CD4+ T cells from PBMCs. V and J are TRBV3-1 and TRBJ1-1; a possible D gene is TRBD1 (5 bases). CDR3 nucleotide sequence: TGTGCCAGCAGCCAAGGGGGCCTTGAAGCTTTCTTT. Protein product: CASSQGGLEAFF.